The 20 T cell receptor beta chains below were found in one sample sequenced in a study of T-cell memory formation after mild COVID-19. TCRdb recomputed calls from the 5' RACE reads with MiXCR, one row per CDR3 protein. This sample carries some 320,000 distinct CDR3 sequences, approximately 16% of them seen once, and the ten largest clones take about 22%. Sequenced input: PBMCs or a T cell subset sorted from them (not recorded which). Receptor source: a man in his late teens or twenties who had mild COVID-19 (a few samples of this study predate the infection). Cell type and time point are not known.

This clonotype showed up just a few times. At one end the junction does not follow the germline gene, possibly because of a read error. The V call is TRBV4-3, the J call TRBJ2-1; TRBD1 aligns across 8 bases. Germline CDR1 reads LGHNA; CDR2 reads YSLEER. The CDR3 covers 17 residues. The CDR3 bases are TGCGCCAGCAGCCAAGCAGGGGACAGGATCTTTTACAGTGAGCAGTTCTTC. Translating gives CASSQAGDRIFYSEQFF.

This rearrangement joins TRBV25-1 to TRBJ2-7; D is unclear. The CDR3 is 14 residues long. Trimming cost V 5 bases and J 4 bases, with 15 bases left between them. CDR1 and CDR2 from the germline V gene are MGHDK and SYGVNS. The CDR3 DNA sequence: TGTGCCAGCAGTCCCCTGCGCGGCCAATACGAGCAGTACTTC. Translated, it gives CASSPLRGQYEQYF.

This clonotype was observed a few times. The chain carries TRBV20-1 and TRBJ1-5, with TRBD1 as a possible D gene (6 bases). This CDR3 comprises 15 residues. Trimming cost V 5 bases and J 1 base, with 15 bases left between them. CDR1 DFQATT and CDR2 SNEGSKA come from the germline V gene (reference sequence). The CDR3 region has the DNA TGCAGTGCTTCCCAGGGGATAGCCAGCAATCAGCCCCAGCATTTT. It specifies CSASQGIASNQPQHF.

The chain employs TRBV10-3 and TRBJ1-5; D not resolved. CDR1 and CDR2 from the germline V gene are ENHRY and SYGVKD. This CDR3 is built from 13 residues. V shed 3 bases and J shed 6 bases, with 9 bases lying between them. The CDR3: CAISESGGQPQHF. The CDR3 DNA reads TGTGCCATCAGTGAATCGGGAGGTCAGCCCCAGCATTTT.

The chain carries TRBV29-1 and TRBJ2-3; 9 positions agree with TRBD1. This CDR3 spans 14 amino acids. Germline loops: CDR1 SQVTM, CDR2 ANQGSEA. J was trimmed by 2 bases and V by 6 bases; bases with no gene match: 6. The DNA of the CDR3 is TGCAGCGTCGGGGACAGGGCAATCACAGATACGCAGTATTTT. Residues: CSVGDRAITDTQYF.

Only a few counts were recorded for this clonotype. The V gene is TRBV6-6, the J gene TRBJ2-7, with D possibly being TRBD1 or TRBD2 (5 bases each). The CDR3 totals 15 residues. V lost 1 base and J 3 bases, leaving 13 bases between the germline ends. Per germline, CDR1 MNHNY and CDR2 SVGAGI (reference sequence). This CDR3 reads CASSYLAGRGYEQYV. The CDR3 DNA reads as TGTGCCAGCAGTTACTTGGCAGGGAGAGGCTACGAGCAGTACGTC.

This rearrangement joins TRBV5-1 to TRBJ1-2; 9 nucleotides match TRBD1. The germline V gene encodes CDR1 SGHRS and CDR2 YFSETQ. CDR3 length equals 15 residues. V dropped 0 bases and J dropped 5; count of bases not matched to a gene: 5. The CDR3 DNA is TGCGCCAGCAGCTTGGGGACAGGGGATTTATATGGCTACACCTTC. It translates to CASSLGTGDLYGYTF. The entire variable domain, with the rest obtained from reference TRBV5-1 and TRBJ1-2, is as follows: KAGVTQTPRYLIKTRGQQVTLSCSPISGHRSVSWYQQTPGQGLQFLFEYFSETQRNKGNFPGRFSGRQFSNSRSEMNVSTLELGDSALYLCASSLGTGDLYGYTFGSGTRLTVV.

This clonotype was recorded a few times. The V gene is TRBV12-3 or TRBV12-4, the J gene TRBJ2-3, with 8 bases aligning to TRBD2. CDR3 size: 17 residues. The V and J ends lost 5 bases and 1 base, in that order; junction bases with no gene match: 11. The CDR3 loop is CASSPGGAGLGTDTQYF. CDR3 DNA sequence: TGTGCCAGCAGTCCAGGCGGAGCGGGACTAGGCACAGATACGCAGTATTTT.

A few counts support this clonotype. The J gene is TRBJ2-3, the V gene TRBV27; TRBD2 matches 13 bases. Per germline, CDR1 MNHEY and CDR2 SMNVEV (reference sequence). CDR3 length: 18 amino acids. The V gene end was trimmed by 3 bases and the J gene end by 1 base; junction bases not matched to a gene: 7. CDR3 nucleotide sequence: TGTGCCAGCAGTTTGTTGACTAGCGGGGGGATTCGCACAGATACGCAGTATTTT. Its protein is CASSLLTSGGIRTDTQYF.

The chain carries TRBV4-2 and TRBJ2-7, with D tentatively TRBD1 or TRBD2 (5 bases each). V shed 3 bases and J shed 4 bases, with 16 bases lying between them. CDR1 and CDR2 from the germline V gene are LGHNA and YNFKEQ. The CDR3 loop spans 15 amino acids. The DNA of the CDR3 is TGTGCCAGCAGCCAGGACCCGGGACGGCTATACGAGCAGTACTTC. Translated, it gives CASSQDPGRLYEQYF.

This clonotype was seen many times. CDR3 amino acids: CSAQGDYGYTF. CDR3 DNA: TGCAGTGCACAGGGTGACTATGGCTACACCTTC. J is TRBJ1-2 and V is TRBV20-1; TRBD1 might be the D (6 bases). Germline lookup yields CDR1 DFQATT and CDR2 SNEGSKA (reference sequence). This CDR3 is built from 11 residues. The ends were cut back, 6 bases at V and 3 bases at J, with 8 bases in the middle.

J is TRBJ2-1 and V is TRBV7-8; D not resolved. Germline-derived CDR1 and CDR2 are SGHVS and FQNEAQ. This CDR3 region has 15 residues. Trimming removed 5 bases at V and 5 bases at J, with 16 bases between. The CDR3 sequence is CASSPWASQDNEQFF. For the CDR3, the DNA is TGTGCCAGCAGCCCTTGGGCTAGTCAGGACAATGAGCAGTTCTTC.

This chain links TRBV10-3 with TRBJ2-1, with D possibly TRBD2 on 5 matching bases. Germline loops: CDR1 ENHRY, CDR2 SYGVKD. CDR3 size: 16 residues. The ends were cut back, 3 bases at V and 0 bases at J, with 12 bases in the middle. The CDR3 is CAISDGLAASYNEQFF. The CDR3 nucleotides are TGTGCCATCAGTGACGGGCTAGCCGCCTCCTACAATGAGCAGTTCTTC.

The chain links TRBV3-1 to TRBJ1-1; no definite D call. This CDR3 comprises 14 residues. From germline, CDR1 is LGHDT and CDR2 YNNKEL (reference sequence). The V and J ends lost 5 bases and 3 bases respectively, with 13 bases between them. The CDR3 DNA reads TGTGCCAGCAGCTCTCGGGTAGGCGACACTGAAGCTTTCTTT. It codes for CASSSRVGDTEAFF.

This CDR3 is CASSSPGLGTVTDTQYF. The CDR3 DNA reads TGTGCCAGCAGCTCGCCAGGTTTGGGGACAGTCACAGATACGCAGTATTTT. The chain couples TRBV7-6 to TRBJ2-3; TRBD1 matches 7 bases. Per the germline V gene, CDR1 is SGHVS and CDR2 is FNYEAQ. Trimming removed 4 bases from V and 2 bases from J; junction bases left unmatched: 12. CDR3 length equals 17 residues.

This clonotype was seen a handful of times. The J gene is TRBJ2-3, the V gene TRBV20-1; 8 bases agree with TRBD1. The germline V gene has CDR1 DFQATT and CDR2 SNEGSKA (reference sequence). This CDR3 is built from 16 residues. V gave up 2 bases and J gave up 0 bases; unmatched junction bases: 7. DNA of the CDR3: TGCAGTGCTAGACTAACGACAGGGGCAAGCACAGATACGCAGTATTTT. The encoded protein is CSARLTTGASTDTQYF.

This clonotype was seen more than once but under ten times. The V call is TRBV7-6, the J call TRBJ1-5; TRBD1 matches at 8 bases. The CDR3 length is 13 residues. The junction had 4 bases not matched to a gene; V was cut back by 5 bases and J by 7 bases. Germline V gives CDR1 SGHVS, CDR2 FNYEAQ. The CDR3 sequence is CASSTRTGQPQHF. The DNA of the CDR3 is TGTGCCAGCAGCACACGGACAGGGCAGCCCCAGCATTTT.

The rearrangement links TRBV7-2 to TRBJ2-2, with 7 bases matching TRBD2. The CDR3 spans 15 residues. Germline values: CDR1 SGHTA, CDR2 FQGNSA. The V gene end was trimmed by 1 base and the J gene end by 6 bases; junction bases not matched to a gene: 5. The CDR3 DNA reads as TGTGCCAGCAGCTTAGTGTCGGCGGGGGCCGGGGAGCTGTTTTTT. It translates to CASSLVSAGAGELFF.

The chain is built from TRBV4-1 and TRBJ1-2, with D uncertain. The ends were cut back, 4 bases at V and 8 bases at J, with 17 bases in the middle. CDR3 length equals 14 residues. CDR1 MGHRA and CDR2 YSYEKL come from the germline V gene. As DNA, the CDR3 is TGCGCCAGCAGCCCAGTTTATTTTAGCAGCGGCTACACCTTC. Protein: CASSPVYFSSGYTF.

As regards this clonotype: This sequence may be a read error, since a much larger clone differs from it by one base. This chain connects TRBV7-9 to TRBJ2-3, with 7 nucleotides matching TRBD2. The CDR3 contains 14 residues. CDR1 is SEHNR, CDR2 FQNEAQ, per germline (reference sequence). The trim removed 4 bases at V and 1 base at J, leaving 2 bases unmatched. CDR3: CASSWGGRTDTQYF. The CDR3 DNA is TGTGCCAGCAGCTGGGGGGGACGCACAGATACGCAGTATTTT.